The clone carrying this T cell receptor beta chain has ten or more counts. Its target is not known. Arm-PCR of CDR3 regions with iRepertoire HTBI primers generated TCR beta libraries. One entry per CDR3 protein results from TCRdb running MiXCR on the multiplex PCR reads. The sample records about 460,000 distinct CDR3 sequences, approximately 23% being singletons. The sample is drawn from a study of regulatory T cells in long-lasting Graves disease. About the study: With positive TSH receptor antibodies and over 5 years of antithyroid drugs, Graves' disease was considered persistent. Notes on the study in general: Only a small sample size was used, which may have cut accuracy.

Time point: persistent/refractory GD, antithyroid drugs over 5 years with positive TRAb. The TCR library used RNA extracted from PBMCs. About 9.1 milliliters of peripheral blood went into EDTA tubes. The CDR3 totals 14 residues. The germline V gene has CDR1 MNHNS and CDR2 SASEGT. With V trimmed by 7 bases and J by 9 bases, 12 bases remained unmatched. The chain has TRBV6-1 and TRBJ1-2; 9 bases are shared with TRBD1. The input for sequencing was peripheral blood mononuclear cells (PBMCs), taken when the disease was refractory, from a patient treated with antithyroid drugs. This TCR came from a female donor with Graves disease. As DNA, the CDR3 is TGTGCCAGCACGAAATCCGGGACAGGGCTTAGCTACACCTTC. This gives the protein CASTKSGTGLSYTF.